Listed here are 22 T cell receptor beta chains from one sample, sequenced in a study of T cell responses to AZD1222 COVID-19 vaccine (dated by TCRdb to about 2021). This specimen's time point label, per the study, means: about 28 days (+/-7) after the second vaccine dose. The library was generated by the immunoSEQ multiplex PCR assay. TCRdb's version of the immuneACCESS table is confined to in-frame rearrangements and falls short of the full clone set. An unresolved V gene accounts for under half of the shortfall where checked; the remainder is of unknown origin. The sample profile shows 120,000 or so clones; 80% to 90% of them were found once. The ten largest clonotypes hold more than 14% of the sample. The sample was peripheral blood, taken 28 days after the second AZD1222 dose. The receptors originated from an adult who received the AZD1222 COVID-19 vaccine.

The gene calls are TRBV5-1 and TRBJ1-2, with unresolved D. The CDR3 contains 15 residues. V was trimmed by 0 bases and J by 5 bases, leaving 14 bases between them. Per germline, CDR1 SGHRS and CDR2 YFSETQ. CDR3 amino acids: CASSLGVVGGYGYTF. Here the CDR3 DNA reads TGCGCCAGCAGCTTGGGGGTAGTCGGAGGGTATGGCTACACCTTC.

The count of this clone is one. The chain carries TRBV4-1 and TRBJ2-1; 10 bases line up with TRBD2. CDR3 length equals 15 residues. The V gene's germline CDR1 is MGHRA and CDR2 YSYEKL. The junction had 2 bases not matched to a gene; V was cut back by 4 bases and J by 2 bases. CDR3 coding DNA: TGCGCCAGCAGCCGAACTAGCGGGACCTACAATGAGCAGTTCTTC. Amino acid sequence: CASSRTSGTYNEQFF.

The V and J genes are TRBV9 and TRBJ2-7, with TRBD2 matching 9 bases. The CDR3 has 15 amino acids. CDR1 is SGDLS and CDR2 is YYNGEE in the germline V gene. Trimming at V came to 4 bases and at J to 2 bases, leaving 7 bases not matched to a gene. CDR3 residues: CASSPGLAPPYEQYF. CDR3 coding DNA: TGTGCCAGCAGCCCGGGACTAGCTCCCCCCTACGAGCAGTACTTC.

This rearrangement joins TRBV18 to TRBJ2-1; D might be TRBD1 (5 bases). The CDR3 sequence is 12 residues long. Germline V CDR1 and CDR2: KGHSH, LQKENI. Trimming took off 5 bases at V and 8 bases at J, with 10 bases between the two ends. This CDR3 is CASSEDMYEQFF. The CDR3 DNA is TGTGCCAGCTCAGAGGACATGTATGAGCAGTTCTTC.

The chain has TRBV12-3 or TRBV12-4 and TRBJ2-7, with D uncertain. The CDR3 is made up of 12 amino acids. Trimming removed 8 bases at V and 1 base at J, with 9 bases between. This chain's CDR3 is CASGRLSYEQYF. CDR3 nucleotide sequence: TGTGCCAGCGGCCGGTTATCCTACGAGCAGTACTTC.

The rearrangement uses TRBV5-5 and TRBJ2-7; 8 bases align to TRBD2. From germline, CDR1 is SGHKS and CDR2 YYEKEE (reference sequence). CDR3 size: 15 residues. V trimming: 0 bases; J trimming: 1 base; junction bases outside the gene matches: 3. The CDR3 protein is CASSLAPSGSYEQYF. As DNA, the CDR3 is TGTGCCAGCAGCTTGGCCCCTAGCGGGTCCTACGAGCAGTACTTC.

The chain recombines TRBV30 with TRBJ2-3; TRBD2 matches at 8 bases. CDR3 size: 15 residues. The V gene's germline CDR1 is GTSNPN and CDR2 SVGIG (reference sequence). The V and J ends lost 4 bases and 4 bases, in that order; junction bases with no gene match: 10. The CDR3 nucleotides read TGTGCCTGGACTCCCGGGACTAGGTTCTCAGATACGCAGTATTTT. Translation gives CAWTPGTRFSDTQYF.

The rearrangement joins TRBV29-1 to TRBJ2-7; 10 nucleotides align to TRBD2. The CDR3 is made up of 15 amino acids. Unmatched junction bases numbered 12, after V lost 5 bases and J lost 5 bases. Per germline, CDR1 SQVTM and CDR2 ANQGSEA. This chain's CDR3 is CSVRKNSGRIDEQYF. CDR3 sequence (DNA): TGCAGCGTTCGAAAAAATAGCGGGAGGATCGACGAGCAGTACTTC.

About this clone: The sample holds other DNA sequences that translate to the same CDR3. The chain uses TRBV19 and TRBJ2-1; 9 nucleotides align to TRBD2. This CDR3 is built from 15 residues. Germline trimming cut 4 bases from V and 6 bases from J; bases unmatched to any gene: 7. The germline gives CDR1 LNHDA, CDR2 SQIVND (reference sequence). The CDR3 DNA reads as TGTGCCAGTAGTAGGGGACTAGCTGGGGTCAATGAGCAGTTCTTC. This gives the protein CASSRGLAGVNEQFF. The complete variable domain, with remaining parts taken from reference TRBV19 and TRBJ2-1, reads DGGITQSPKYLFRKEGQNVTLSCEQNLNHDAMYWYRQDPGQGLRLIYYSQIVNDFQKGDIAEGYSVSREKKESFPLTVTSAQKNPTAFYLCASSRGLAGVNEQFFGPGTRLTVL.

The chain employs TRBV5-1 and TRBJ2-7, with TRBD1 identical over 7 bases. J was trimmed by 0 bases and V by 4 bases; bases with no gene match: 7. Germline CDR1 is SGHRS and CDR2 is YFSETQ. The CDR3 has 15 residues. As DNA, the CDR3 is TGCGCCAGCAGCCCGGGACAGACGAGCTCCTACGAGCAGTACTTC. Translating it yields CASSPGQTSSYEQYF.

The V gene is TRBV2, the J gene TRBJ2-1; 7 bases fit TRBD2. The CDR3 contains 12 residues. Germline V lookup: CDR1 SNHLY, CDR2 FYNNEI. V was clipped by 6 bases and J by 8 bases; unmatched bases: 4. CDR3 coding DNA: TGTGCCAGCAGCCGGACTAGGCATGAGCAGTTCTTC. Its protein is CASSRTRHEQFF. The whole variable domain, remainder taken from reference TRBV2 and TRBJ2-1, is EPEVTQTPSHQVTQMGQEVILRCVPISNHLYFYWYRQILGQKVEFLVSFYNNEISEKSEIFDDQFSVERPDGSNFTLKIRSTKLEDSAMYFCASSRTRHEQFFGPGTRLTVL.

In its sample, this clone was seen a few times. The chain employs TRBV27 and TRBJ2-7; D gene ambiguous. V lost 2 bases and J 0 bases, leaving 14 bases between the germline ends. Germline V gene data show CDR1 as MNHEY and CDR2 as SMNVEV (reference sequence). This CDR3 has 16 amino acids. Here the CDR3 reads CASSLRSMASSYEQYF. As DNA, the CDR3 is TGTGCCAGCAGTTTACGCTCAATGGCTAGCTCCTACGAGCAGTACTTC.

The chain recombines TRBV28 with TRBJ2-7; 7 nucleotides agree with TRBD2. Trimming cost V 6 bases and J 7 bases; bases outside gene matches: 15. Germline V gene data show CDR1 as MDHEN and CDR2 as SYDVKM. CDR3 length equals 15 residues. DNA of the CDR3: TGTGCCAGCAGCCCAGCGGGGACGGAGGGGCGTGAGCAGTACTTC. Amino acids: CASSPAGTEGREQYF. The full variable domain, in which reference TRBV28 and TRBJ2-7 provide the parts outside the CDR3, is DVKVTQSSRYLVKRTGEKVFLECVQDMDHENMFWYRQDPGLGLRLIYFSYDVKMKEKGDIPEGYSVSREKKERFSLILESASTNQTSMYLCASSPAGTEGREQYFGPGTRLTVT.

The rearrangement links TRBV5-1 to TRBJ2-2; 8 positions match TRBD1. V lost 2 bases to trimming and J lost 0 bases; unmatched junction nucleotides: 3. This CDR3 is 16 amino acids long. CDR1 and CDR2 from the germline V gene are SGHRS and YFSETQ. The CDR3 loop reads CASSFRGLANTGELFF. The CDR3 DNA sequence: TGCGCCAGCAGCTTCAGGGGGCTCGCGAACACCGGGGAGCTGTTTTTT. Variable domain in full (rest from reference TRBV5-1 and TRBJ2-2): KAGVTQTPRYLIKTRGQQVTLSCSPISGHRSVSWYQQTPGQGLQFLFEYFSETQRNKGNFPGRFSGRQFSNSRSEMNVSTLELGDSALYLCASSFRGLANTGELFFGEGSRLTVL.

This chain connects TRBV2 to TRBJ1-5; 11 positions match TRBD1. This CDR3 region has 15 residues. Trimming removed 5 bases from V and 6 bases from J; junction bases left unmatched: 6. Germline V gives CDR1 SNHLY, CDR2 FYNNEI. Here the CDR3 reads CASSRDRGFGQPQHF. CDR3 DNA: TGTGCCAGCAGTAGGGACAGGGGGTTCGGTCAGCCCCAGCATTTT.

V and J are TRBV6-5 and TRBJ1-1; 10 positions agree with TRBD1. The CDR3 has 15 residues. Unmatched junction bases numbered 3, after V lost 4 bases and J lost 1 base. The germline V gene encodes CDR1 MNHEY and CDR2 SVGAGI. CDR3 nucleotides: TGTGCCAGCAGTTTTTGGACAGGGGGGAACACTGAAGCTTTCTTT. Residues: CASSFWTGGNTEAFF.

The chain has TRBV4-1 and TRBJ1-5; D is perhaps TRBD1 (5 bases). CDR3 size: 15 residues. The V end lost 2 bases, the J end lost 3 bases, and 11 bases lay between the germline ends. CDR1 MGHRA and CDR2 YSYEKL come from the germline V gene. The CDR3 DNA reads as TGCGCCAGCAGCCAACAGGGAACCTACAATCAGCCCCAGCATTTT. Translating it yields CASSQQGTYNQPQHF.

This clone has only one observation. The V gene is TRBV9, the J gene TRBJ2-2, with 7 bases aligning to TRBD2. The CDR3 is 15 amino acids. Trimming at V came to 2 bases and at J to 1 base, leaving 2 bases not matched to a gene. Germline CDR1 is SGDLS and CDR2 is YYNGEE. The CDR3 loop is CASSVSGVNTGELFF. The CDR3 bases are TGTGCCAGCAGCGTCAGCGGGGTGAACACCGGGGAGCTGTTTTTT.

The CDR3 reads CASSQDGQGLTSGSPLHF. The CDR3 DNA reads TGTGCCAGCAGCCAAGATGGACAGGGCCTTACAAGCGGTTCACCCCTCCACTTT. This sequence joins TRBV4-2 and TRBJ1-6, with 8 bases matching TRBD1. The V gene end was trimmed by 0 bases and the J gene end by 9 bases; junction bases not matched to a gene: 13. Germline V gives CDR1 LGHNA, CDR2 YNFKEQ. The CDR3 has 18 residues.

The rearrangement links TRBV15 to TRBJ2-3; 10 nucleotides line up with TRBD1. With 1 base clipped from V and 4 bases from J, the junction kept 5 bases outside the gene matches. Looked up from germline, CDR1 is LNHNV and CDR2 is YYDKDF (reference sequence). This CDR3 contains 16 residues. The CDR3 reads CATSRVGGTGADTQYF. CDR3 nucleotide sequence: TGTGCCACCAGCAGAGTAGGGGGGACAGGGGCAGATACGCAGTATTTT.

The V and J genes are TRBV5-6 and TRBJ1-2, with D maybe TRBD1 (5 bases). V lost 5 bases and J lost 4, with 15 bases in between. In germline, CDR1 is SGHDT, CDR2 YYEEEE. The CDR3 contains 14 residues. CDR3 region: CASSFLGRLYGYTF. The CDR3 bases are TGTGCCAGCAGTTTCCTGGGACGGCTCTATGGCTACACCTTC. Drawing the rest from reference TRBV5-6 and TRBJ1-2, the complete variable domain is DAGVTQSPTHLIKTRGQQVTLRCSPKSGHDTVSWYQQALGQGPQFIFQYYEEEERQRGNFPDRFSGHQFPNYSSELNVNALLLGDSALYLCASSFLGRLYGYTFGSGTRLTVV.

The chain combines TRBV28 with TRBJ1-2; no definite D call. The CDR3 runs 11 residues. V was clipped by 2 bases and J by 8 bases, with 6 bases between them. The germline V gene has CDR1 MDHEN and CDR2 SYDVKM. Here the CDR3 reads CASSLVGGYTF. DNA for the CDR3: TGTGCCAGCAGTTTAGTTGGAGGCTACACCTTC.